This section outlines one T cell receptor (beta chain) sequence together with its context. Its specificity is unknown. Only Caucasian adults living in Nashville, Tennessee served as donors. This specimen comes from a study of shared clonotypes between healthy human individuals. Study-wide findings and caveats: The small donor group covered limited genetic and exposure diversity.

Ten immunoSEQ deep assay plates were used to sequence the DNA of unsorted PBMCs. TCRdb keeps only in-frame clones here, not all; method: immunoSEQ multiplex PCR. Of about 470,000 clones listed, roughly 83% are singletons. CDR3 length: 14 residues. Per the germline V gene, CDR1 is GTSNPN and CDR2 is SVGIG (reference sequence). Between the trimmed V and J ends, which lost 1 base and 4 bases, there was a span of 11 bases. This receptor was identified in a woman aged 40 to 50 in good health. Some clones in this sample may be carry-over from other donors' samples. The chain carries TRBV30 and TRBJ1-3; no clear D gene. The sample comprised PBMCs. CDR3 region: CAWSASPGGNTIYF. CDR3 sequence (DNA): TGTGCCTGGAGTGCCTCCCCGGGGGGAAACACCATATATTTT.